This paragraph reports one T cell receptor beta chain. Its antigen is unidentified. The data were obtained in a study of cytomegalovirus exposure and HLA in healthy donors. With 60 Vbeta and 13 Jbeta primers, the PCR was carried out. The data were produced by immunoSEQ multiplex PCR, yet TCRdb's version contains in-frame clones alone and is incomplete. This sample yields 150,000 to 200,000 clones, of which 84% are seen a single time; 4.8% belongs to the top ten. The CDR3 extends over 13 amino acids. V gave up 5 bases and J gave up 0 bases, with 7 bases separating them. Germline V gene sequence: CDR1 MNHNY, CDR2 SVGAGI (reference sequence). The study, taken as a whole, reports: The dataset shows that most TCR sequences were rare, while some public TCRs occurred in many donors. When analyzed later, the rates of TCR association showed variation by HLA locus, with DRB1 the most and HLA-C the fewest. Productive status was seen about 87% or about 30% of the time for most TCR beta V segments in an earlier analysis.

The TCR originated in a man younger than 35 in good health and CMV-seronegative. Specimen: PBMCs. This chain uses TRBV6-6 with TRBJ1-2, with a tentative D call TRBD1 (5 bases). The CDR3 DNA reads TGTGCCAGCAGTCTACAGGCTAACTATGGCTACACCTTC. It specifies CASSLQANYGYTF.